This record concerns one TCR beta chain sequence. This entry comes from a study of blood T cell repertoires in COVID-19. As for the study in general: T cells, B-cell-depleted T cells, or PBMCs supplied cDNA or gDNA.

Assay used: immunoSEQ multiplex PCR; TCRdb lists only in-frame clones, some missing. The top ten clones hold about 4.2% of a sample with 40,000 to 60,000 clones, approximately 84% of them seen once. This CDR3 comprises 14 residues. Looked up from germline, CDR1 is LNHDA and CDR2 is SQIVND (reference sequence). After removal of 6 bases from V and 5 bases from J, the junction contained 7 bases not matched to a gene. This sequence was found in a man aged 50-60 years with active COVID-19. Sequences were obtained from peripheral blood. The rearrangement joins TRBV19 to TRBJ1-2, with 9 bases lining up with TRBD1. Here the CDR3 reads CASSTGQGVYGYTF. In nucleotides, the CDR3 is TGTGCCAGTAGCACGGGACAGGGTGTTTATGGCTACACCTTC.